The 2 T cell receptor beta chains presented below share a single source sample, sequenced in a study of sequential checkpoint blockade in melanoma. Libraries were prepared by immunoSEQ multiplex PCR; TCRdb keeps only in-frame clonotypes and omits some of them. The table records over 10,000 clones, roughly 27% of them present only once. Treatment indicated: randomized to nivolumab then ipilimumab (arm A) or the reverse (arm B). The sample was tumor tissue (inferred from file names), taken from a patient given nivolumab and ipilimumab in sequence. The source is a human donor with melanoma.

This clone has at least ten counts. V gene TRBV11-3 combines with J gene TRBJ2-1; D possibly matches TRBD1 or TRBD2 (5 bases each). The CDR3 totals 15 residues. CDR1 is SGHNT, CDR2 YENEEA, per germline. Trimming removed 5 bases at V and 2 bases at J, with 13 bases between. CDR3 loop: CASSPGWGPYNEQFF. The CDR3 DNA follows: TGTGCCAGCAGCCCAGGGTGGGGACCCTACAATGAGCAGTTCTTC.

This clone showed up many times. V is TRBV11-3 and J is TRBJ1-1; possible D gene TRBD1, 5 bases. Trimming cost V 5 bases and J 1 base, with 17 bases left between them. The germline V gene encodes CDR1 SGHNT and CDR2 YENEEA. There are 16 residues in the CDR3. CDR3 DNA sequence: TGTGCCAGCAGCCAAGGGGCAGGCCCCCCGAACACTGAAGCTTTCTTT. Encoded protein: CASSQGAGPPNTEAFF. The complete variable domain, with remaining parts taken from reference TRBV11-3 and TRBJ1-1, reads EAGVVQSPRYKIIEKKQPVAFWCNPISGHNTLYWYLQNLGQGPELLIRYENEEAVDDSQLPKDRFSAERLKGVDSTLKIQPAELGDSAVYLCASSQGAGPPNTEAFFGQGTRLTVV.